This T cell receptor (beta chain) was sequenced in a study of T cell changes during pregnancy in multiple sclerosis. CDR3 length: 12 residues. Trimming took 4 bases from V and 10 from J; bases not matched to a gene: 6. Germline V gene sequence: CDR1 SQVTM, CDR2 ANQGSEA. Produced via immunoSEQ multiplex PCR; TCRdb's table is partial and in-frame only. The sample lists tens of thousands of clones, approximately 91% occurring once. The sequencing used peripheral blood, collected in the third trimester of pregnancy. V and J are TRBV29-1 and TRBJ2-1, with TRBD1 identical over 8 bases. The sequence derives from a female donor with multiple sclerosis, enrolled in a pregnancy study. DNA of the CDR3: TGCAGCGTTGCCTGGACAGGGTACGAGCAGTTCTTC. Its protein is CSVAWTGYEQFF.